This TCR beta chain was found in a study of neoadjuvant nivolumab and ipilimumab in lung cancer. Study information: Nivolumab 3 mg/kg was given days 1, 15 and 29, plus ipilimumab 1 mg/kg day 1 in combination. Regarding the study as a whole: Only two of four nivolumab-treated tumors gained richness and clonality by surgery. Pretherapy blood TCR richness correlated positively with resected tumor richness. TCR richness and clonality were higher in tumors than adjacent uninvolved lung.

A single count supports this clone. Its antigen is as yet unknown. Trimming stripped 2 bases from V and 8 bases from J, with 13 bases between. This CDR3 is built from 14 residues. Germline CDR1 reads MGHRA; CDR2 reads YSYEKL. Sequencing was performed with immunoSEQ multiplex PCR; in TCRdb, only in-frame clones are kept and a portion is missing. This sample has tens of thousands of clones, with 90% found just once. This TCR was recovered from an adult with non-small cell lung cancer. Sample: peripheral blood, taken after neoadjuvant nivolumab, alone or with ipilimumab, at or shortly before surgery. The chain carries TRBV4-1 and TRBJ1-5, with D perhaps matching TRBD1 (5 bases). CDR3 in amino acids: CASSQTGLGEPQHF. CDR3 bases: TGCGCCAGCAGCCAAACGGGACTGGGGGAGCCCCAGCATTTT.